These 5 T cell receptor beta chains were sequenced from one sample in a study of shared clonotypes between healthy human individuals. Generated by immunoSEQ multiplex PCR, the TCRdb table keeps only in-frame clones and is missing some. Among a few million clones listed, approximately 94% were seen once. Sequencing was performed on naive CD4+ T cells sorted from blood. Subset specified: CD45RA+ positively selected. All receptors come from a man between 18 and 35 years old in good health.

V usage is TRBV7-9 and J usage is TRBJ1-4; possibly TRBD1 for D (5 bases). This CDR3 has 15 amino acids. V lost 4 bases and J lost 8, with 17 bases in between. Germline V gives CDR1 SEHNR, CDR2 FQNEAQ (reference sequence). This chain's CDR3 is CASSSEYGGNEKLFF. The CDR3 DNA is TGTGCCAGCAGCTCAGAGTACGGGGGAAACGAAAAACTGTTTTTT.

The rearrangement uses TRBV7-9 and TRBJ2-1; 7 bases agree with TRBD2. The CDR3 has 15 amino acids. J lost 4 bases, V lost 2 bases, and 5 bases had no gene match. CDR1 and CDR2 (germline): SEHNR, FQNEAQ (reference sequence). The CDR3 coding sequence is TGTGCCAGCAGCTTAAAAGCGGGGTTATACAATGAGCAGTTCTTC. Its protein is CASSLKAGLYNEQFF. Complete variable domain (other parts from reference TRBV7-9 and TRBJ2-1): DTGVSQNPRHKITKRGQNVTFRCDPISEHNRLYWYRQTLGQGPEFLTYFQNEAQLEKSRLLSDRFSAERPKGSFSTLEIQRTEQGDSAMYLCASSLKAGLYNEQFFGPGTRLTVL.

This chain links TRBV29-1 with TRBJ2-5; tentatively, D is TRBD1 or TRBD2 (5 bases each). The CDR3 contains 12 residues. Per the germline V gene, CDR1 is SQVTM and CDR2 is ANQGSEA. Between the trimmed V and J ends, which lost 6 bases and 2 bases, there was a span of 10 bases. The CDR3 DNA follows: TGCAGCGTACGCGAGGGGCAAGAGACCCAGTACTTC. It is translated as CSVREGQETQYF. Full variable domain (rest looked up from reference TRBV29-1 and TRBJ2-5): SAVISQKPSRDICQRGTSLTIQCQVDSQVTMMFWYRQQPGQSLTLIATANQGSEATYESGFVIDKFPISRPNLTFSTLTVSNMSPEDSSIYLCSVREGQETQYFGPGTRLLVL.

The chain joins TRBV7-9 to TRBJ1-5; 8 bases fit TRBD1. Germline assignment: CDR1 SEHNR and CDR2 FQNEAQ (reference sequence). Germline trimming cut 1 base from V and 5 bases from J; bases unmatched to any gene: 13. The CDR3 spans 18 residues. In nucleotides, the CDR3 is TGTGCCAGCAGCTTAGAAGCTCCCAGACAGGGGTTCGATCAGCCCCAGCATTTT. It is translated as CASSLEAPRQGFDQPQHF.

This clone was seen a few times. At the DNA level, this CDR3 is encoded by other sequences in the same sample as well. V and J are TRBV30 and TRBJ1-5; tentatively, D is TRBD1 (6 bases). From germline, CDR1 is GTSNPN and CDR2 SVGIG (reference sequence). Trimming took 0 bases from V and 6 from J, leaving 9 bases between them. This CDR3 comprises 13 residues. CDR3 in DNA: TGTGCCTGGAGTGTACAGGGCGGTCAGCCCCAGCATTTT. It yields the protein CAWSVQGGQPQHF.